This T cell receptor (beta chain) was documented in a study of response to subunit inactivated influenza vaccine. Regarding the study as a whole: Seasonal influenza vaccination, on each occasion, was suggested by the authors to recruit few new T cells.

Of note for this clonotype: No antigen is known for it.

A single record per CDR3 protein comes from TCRdb applying MiXCR to the RT-PCR reads. The table records 550,000 to 800,000 distinct CDR3 sequences, approximately 13% of them present only once. The specimen comprised PBMCs from blood, sampled 14 days before vaccination. This TCR was sampled from a man aged 45-65 years who received an inactivated influenza vaccine.

The CDR3 DNA reads TGTGCCAGCAGTTTATCGGTAGGGTGGGATGAAAAACTGTTTTTT. It encodes CASSLSVGWDEKLFF. The rearrangement links TRBV27 to TRBJ1-4; D uncertain. Per germline, CDR1 MNHEY and CDR2 SMNVEV (reference sequence). With 0 bases removed from V and 6 bases from J, the gap between germline ends came to 11 bases. CDR3 size: 15 residues.